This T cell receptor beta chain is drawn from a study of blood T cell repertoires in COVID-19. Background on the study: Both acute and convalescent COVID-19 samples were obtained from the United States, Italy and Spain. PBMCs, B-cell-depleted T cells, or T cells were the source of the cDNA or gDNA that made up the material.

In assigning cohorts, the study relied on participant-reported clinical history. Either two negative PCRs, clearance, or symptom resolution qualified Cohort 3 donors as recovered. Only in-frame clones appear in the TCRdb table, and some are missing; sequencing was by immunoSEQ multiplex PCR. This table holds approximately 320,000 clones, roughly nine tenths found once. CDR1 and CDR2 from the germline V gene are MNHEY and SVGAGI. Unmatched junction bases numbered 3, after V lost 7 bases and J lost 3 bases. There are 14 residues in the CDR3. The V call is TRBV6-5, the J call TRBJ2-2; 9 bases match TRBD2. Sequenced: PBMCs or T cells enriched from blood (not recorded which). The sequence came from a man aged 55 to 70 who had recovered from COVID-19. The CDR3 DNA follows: TGTGCCAGCAAGAGGACTAGCGACACCGGGGAGCTGTTTTTT. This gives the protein CASKRTSDTGELFF.